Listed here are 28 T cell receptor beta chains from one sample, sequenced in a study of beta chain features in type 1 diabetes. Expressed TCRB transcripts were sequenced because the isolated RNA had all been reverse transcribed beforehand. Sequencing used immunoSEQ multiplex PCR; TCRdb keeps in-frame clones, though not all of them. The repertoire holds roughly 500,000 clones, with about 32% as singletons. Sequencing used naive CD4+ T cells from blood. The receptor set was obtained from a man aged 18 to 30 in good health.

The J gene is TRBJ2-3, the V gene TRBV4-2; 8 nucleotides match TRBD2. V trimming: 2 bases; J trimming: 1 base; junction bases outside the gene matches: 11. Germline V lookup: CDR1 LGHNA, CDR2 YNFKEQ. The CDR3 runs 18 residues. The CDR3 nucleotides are TGTGCCAGCAGCCAACCGGGGCATTGGCGGGAGGGCACAGATACGCAGTATTTT. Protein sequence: CASSQPGHWREGTDTQYF.

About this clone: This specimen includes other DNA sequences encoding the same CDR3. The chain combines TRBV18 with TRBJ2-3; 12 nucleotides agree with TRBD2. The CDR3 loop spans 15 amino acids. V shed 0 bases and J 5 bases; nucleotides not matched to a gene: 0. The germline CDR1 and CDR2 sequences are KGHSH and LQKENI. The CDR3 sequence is CASSPPGLAGDTQYF. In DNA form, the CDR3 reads TGTGCCAGCTCACCACCGGGACTAGCGGGAGATACGCAGTATTTT.

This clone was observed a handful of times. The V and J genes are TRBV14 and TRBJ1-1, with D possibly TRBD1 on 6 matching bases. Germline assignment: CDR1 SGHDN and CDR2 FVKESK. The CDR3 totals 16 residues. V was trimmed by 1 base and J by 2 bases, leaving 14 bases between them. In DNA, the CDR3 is TGTGCCAGCAGCCAAGTCCCCAGGGGTTTTAACACTGAAGCTTTCTTT. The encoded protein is CASSQVPRGFNTEAFF. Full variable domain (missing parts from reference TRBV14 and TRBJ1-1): EAGVTQFPSHSVIEKGQTVTLRCDPISGHDNLYWYRRVMGKEIKFLLHFVKESKQDESGMPNNRFLAERTGGTYSTLKVQPAELEDSGVYFCASSQVPRGFNTEAFFGQGTRLTVV.

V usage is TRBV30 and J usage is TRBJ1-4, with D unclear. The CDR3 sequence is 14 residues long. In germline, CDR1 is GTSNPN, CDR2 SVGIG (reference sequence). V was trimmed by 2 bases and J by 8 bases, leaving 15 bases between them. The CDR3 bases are TGTGCCTGGAGTCGGTCCTTGGTAGTCGAAAAACTGTTTTTT. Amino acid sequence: CAWSRSLVVEKLFF.

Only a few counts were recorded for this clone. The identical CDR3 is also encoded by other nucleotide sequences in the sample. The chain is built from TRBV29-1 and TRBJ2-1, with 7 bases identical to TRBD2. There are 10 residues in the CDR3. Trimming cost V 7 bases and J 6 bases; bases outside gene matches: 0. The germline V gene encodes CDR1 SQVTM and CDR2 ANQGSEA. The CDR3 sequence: CSAGGNEQFF. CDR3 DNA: TGCAGCGCGGGAGGCAATGAGCAGTTCTTC.

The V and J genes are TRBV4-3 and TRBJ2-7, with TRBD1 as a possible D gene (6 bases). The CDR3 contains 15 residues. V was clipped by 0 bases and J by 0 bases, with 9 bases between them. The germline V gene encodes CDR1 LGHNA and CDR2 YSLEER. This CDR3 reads CASSQDGQNSYEQYF. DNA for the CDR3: TGCGCCAGCAGCCAAGATGGACAGAACTCCTACGAGCAGTACTTC.

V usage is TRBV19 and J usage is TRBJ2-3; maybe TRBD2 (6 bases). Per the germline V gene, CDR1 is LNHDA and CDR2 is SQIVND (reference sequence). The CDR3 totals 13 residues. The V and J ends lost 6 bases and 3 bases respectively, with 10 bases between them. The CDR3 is CASRYSGTDTQYF. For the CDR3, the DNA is TGTGCCAGTAGGTATAGCGGAACAGATACGCAGTATTTT.

The CDR3 DNA follows: TGTGCCAGCAGTTTACAGGCTACGGCACCCGGACTCATAAACCAAGAGACCCAGTACTTC. Residues: CASSLQATAPGLINQETQYF. This chain links TRBV27 with TRBJ2-5; maybe TRBD2 (5 bases). The germline gives CDR1 MNHEY, CDR2 SMNVEV (reference sequence). This CDR3 comprises 20 residues. Trimming stripped 2 bases from V and 0 bases from J, with 25 bases between.

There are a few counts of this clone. The CDR3 coding sequence is TGTGCCAGCACTGACCCGGGGACAAAGAAGAGCTCCTACAATGAGCAGTTCTTC. It translates to CASTDPGTKKSSYNEQFF. The chain has TRBV6-1 and TRBJ2-1; the D gene is possibly TRBD1 (6 bases). This CDR3 spans 18 amino acids. Trimming took off 7 bases at V and 0 bases at J, with 22 bases between the two ends. The V gene's germline CDR1 is MNHNS and CDR2 SASEGT.

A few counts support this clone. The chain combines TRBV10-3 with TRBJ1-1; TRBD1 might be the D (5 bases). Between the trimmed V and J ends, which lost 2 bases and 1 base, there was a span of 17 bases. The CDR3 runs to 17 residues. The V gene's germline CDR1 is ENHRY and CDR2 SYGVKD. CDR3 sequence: CAISERGAAEGNTEAFF. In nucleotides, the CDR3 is TGTGCCATCAGTGAGAGGGGAGCGGCGGAGGGGAACACTGAAGCTTTCTTT.

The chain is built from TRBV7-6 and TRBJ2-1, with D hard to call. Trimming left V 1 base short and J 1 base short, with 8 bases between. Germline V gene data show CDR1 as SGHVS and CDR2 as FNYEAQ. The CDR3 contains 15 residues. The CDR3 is CASSLGTPSYNEQFF. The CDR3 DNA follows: TGTGCCAGCAGCTTAGGAACTCCTTCCTACAATGAGCAGTTCTTC.

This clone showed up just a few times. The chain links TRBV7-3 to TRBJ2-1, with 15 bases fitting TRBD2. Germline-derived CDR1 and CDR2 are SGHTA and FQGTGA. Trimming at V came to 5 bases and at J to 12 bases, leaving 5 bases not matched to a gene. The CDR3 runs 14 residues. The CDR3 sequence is CASSPLGLAGGQFF. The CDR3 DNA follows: TGTGCCAGCAGCCCGCTGGGACTAGCGGGAGGGCAGTTCTTC.

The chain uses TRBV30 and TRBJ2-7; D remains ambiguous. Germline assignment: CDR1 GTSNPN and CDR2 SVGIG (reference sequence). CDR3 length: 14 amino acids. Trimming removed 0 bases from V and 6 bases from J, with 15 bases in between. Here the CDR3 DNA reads TGTGCCTGGAGTGTAAGTCTCAGGTTAGGCGAGCAGTACTTC. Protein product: CAWSVSLRLGEQYF.

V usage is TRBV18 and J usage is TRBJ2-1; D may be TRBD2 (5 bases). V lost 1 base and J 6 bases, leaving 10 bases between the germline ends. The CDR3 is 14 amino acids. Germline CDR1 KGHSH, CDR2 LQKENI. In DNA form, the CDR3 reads TGTGCCAGCTCACCACAGGCTAGCCGCAATGAGCAGTTCTTC. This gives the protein CASSPQASRNEQFF.

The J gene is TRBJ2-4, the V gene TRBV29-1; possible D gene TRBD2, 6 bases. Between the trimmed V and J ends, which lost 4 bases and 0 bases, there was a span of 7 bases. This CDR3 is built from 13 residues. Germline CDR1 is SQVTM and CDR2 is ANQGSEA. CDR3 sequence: CSVGGVAKNIQYF. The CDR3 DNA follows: TGCAGCGTTGGCGGGGTAGCCAAAAACATTCAGTACTTC.

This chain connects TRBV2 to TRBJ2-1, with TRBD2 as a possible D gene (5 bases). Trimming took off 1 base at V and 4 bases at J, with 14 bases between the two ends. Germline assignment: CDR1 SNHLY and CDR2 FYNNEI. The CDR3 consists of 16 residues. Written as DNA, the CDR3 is TGTGCCAGCAGTGAAGTAGACCTAGCAGAGTACAATGAGCAGTTCTTC. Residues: CASSEVDLAEYNEQFF.

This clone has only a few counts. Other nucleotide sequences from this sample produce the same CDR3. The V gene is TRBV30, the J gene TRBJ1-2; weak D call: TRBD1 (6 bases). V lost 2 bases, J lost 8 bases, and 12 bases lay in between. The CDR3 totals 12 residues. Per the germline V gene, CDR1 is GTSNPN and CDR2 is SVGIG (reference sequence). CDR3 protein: CAWSPQGNGYTF. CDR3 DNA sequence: TGTGCCTGGAGTCCACAGGGTAACGGCTACACCTTC.

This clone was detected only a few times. The CDR3 DNA follows: TGTGCCAGCAGCGTAGGAGGAGCGGGAGCTTACGAGCAGTACTTC. It encodes CASSVGGAGAYEQYF. The rearrangement links TRBV9 to TRBJ2-7, with 8 positions matching TRBD2. This CDR3 is 15 amino acids long. With V trimmed by 0 bases and J by 4 bases, 6 bases remained unmatched. Germline-derived CDR1 and CDR2 are SGDLS and YYNGEE. Variable domain in full (rest from reference TRBV9 and TRBJ2-7): DSGVTQTPKHLITATGQRVTLRCSPRSGDLSVYWYQQSLDQGLQFLIQYYNGEERAKGNILERFSAQQFPDLHSELNLSSLELGDSALYFCASSVGGAGAYEQYFGPGTRLTVT.

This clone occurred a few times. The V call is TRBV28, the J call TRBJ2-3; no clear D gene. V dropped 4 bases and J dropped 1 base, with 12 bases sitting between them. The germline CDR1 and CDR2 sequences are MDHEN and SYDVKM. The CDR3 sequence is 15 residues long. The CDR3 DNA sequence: TGTGCCAGCAGTTCACCTCCCGGAGGCACAGATACGCAGTATTTT. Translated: CASSSPPGGTDTQYF.

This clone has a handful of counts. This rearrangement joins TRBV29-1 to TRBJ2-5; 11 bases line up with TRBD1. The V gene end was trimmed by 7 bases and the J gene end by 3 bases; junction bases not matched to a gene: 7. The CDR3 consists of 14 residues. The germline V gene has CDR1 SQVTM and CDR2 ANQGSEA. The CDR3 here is CSATGTGGEETQYF. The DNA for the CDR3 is TGCAGCGCTACCGGGACAGGGGGTGAAGAGACCCAGTACTTC.

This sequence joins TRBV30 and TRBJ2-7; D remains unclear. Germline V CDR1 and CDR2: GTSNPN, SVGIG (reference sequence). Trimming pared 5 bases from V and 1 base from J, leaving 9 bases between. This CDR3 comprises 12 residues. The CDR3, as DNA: TGTGCCTGGGGGATGGGATCCTACGAGCAGTACTTC. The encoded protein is CAWGMGSYEQYF.

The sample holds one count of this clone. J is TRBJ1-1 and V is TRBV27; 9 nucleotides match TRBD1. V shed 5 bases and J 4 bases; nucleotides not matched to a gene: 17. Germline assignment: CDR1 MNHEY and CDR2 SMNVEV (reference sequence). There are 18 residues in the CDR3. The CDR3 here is CASSRNKGQGMMGTEAFF. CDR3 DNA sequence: TGTGCCAGCAGTCGGAATAAGGGACAGGGTATGATGGGCACTGAAGCTTTCTTT.

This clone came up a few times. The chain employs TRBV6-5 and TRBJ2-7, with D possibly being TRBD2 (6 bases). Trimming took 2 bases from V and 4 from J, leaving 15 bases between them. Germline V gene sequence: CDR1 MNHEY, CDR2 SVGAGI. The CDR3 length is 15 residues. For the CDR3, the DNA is TGTGCCAGCAGTTACCGGGAGACTAGTACGTACGAGCAGTACTTC. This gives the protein CASSYRETSTYEQYF.

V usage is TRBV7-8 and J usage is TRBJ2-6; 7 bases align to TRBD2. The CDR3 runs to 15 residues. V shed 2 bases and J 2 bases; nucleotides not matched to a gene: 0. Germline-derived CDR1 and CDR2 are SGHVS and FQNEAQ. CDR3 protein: CASSLSGTGANVLTF. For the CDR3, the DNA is TGTGCCAGCAGCTTAAGCGGGACTGGGGCCAACGTCCTGACTTTC.

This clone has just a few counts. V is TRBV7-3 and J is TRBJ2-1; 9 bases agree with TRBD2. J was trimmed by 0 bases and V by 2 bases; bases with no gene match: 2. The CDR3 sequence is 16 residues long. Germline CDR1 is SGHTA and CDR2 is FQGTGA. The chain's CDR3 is CASSLGSGSSYNEQFF. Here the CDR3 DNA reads TGTGCCAGCAGCTTAGGTAGCGGGAGCTCCTACAATGAGCAGTTCTTC.

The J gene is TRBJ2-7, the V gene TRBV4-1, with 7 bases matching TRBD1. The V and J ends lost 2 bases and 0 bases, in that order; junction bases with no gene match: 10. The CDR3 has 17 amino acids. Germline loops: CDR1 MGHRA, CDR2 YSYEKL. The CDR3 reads CASSQIPGQPTSYEQYF. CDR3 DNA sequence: TGCGCCAGCAGCCAAATCCCGGGACAGCCGACCTCCTACGAGCAGTACTTC.

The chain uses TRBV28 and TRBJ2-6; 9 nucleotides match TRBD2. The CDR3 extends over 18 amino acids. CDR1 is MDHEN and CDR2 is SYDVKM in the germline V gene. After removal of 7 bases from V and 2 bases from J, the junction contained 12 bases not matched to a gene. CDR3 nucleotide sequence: TGTGCCAGCACTCCATTCGCGGGAGGGGGTACTGGGGCCAACGTCCTGACTTTC. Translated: CASTPFAGGGTGANVLTF.

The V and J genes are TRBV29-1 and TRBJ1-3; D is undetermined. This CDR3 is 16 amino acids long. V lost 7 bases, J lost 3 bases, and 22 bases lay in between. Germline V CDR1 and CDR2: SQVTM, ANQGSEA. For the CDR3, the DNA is TGCAGCGCGACGAAGATCCTTGAGGCTTGTGGAAACACCATATATTTT. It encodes CSATKILEACGNTIYF.